The 3 T cell receptor beta chains below come from one sample, sequenced in a study of PD-1 blockade in classical Hodgkin lymphoma. TCRdb keeps only in-frame clones here, not all; method: immunoSEQ multiplex PCR. This sample has 25,000 to 35,000 clones, with about 72% found just once. Time point here: cycle 4 day 1 (C4D1), after about 6 weeks of nivolumab. After autologous stem cell transplantation all patients relapsed, and prior brentuximab vedotin exposure differed between cohorts. Sequences were derived from peripheral blood mononuclear cells (PBMCs), sampled before the fourth cycle of nivolumab. The receptors were sampled from a human donor with classical Hodgkin lymphoma.

This clone was counted once. The chain joins TRBV6-1 to TRBJ1-1; D is perhaps TRBD1 (6 bases). Germline loops: CDR1 MNHNS, CDR2 SASEGT. V dropped 4 bases and J dropped 1 base, with 7 bases sitting between them. This CDR3 region has 13 residues. The CDR3 loop is CASSGQANTEAFF. The CDR3 DNA sequence: TGTGCCAGCAGTGGACAGGCGAACACTGAAGCTTTCTTT.

This chain links TRBV7-2 with TRBJ2-3; D is undetermined. Germline V gene lookup returns CDR1 SGHTA and CDR2 FQGNSA. Trimming shortened V by 3 bases and J by 4 bases, and 11 bases separated the two germline ends. The CDR3 spans 14 residues. CDR3 bases: TGTGCCAGCAGCTTCGCCAGCGTCGCAGATACGCAGTATTTT. Translating gives CASSFASVADTQYF.

This sequence joins TRBV6-5 and TRBJ1-4; possibly TRBD1 for D (5 bases). This CDR3 is built from 14 residues. Germline-derived CDR1 and CDR2 are MNHEY and SVGAGI. Deletions cut 0 bases from V and 8 bases from J, with 10 bases between. DNA for the CDR3: TGTGCCAGCAGTTACTCTCGGGGGGGAGAAAAACTGTTTTTT. It codes for CASSYSRGGEKLFF.